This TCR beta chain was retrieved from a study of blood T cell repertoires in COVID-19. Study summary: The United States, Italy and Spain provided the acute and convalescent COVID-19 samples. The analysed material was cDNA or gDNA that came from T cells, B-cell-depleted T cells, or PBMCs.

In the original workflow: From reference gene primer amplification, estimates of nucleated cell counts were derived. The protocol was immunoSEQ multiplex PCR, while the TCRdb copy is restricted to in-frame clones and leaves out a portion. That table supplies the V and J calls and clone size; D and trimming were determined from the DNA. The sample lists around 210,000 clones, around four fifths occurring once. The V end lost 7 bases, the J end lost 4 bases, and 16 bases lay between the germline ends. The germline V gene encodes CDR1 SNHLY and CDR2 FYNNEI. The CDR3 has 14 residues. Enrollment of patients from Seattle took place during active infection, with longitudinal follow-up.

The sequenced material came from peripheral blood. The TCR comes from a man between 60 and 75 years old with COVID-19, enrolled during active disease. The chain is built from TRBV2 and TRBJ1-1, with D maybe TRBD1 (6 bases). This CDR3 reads CASIRQGLGTEAFF. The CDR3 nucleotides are TGTGCCAGCATTCGCCAGGGGTTGGGCACTGAAGCTTTCTTT.